The 13 T cell receptor beta chains reported below all come from one sample, sequenced in a study of blood T cells in healthy people across ages. It was with a sample-barcoded 5' primer and a J-beta primer mix that a second PCR of roughly 6 to 11 cycles was run. TCRdb recomputed calls from the 5' RACE reads with MiXCR, one row per CDR3 protein. The table includes over 1,300,000 distinct CDR3 sequences, almost 60% detected once. Specimen: blood. These receptors were obtained from a man aged 18 to 29 in good health.

This chain links TRBV29-1 with TRBJ2-5; 7 positions agree with TRBD2. The end of the DNA aligns better with TRBJ2-7, so the J call may be wrong. This CDR3 is built from 13 residues. From germline, CDR1 is SQVTM and CDR2 ANQGSEA. CDR3 in amino acids: CSVSASGSYEQYF. CDR3 DNA: TGCAGCGTTTCGGCTAGCGGCTCCTACGAGCAGTACTTC.

This clonotype appeared many times. J is TRBJ2-7 and V is TRBV20-1; D call uncertain. The CDR3 sequence is 10 residues long. CDR1 is DFQATT, CDR2 SNEGSKA, per germline (reference sequence). Trimming stripped 3 bases from V and 4 bases from J, with 4 bases between. CDR3 sequence: CSASPYEQYF. Written as DNA, the CDR3 is TGCAGTGCTAGTCCGTACGAGCAGTACTTC.

The J gene is TRBJ2-5, the V gene TRBV5-1; D is ambiguous. The V end lost 1 base, the J end lost 2 bases, and 15 bases lay between the germline ends. CDR1 is SGHRS and CDR2 is YFSETQ in the germline V gene. CDR3 length: 16 amino acids. Here the CDR3 DNA reads TGCGCCAGCAGCTTGCAGCCGGGCGTCTTTCAAGAGACCCAGTACTTC. This sequence encodes CASSLQPGVFQETQYF.

This clonotype appeared a few times. This chain connects TRBV29-1 to TRBJ2-3; 7 bases are shared with TRBD1. The CDR3 runs to 15 residues. V lost 5 bases to trimming and J lost 5 bases; unmatched junction nucleotides: 13. Germline lookup yields CDR1 SQVTM and CDR2 ANQGSEA. CDR3 bases: TGCAGCGTTTCGCCGACAGGGATGAGGAGAGATACGCAGTATTTT. Translating it yields CSVSPTGMRRDTQYF.

The chain is built from TRBV20-1 and TRBJ2-3, with D possibly matching TRBD1 (5 bases). Looked up from germline, CDR1 is DFQATT and CDR2 is SNEGSKA (reference sequence). The germline V and J ends were trimmed by 4 bases and 1 base, with 12 bases remaining between them. The length of the CDR3 is 14 residues. CDR3 in amino acids: CSATQTVRTDTQYF. CDR3 DNA: TGCAGTGCTACTCAGACAGTACGCACAGATACGCAGTATTTT.

The chain has TRBV7-8 and TRBJ2-7; 14 bases match TRBD2. The CDR3 covers 15 residues. The germline CDR1 and CDR2 sequences are SGHVS and FQNEAQ. The junction had 10 bases not matched to a gene; V was cut back by 7 bases and J by 8 bases. For the CDR3, the DNA is TGTGCCAGCATGAGTTTGGGACTAGCGGGAGATCAGCAGTACTTC. It translates to CASMSLGLAGDQQYF. The variable domain in full, completed from reference TRBV7-8 and TRBJ2-7, reads GAGVSQSPRYKVAKRGQDVALRCDPISGHVSLFWYQQALGQGPEFLTYFQNEAQLDKSGLPSDRFFAERPEGSVSTLKIQRTQQEDSAVYLCASMSLGLAGDQQYFGPGTRLTVT.

The chain uses TRBV20-1 and TRBJ2-7; perhaps TRBD2 as D (6 bases). V was cut by 6 bases and J by 0 bases, with 15 bases left in between. The CDR3 spans 14 residues. Germline V gene data show CDR1 as DFQATT and CDR2 as SNEGSKA (reference sequence). The CDR3 protein is CSASGTVSSYEQYF. The CDR3 bases are TGCAGTGCATCCGGGACTGTGAGCTCCTACGAGCAGTACTTC.

The chain joins TRBV28 to TRBJ1-2, with 7 nucleotides matching TRBD1. With V trimmed by 5 bases and J by 5 bases, 8 bases remained unmatched. Germline V CDR1 and CDR2: MDHEN, SYDVKM. The CDR3 runs to 14 residues. The CDR3 coding sequence is TGTGCCAGCAGTCAGGGACAGTTCAGATATGGCTACACCTTC. Translating gives CASSQGQFRYGYTF.

V is TRBV7-2 and J is TRBJ1-4; D call uncertain. The V gene lost 1 base and the J gene lost 5 bases, with 8 bases spanning the gap. This CDR3 region has 14 residues. Per the germline V gene, CDR1 is SGHTA and CDR2 is FQGNSA. CDR3 protein: CASSLVSPNEKLFF. Written as DNA, the CDR3 is TGTGCCAGCAGCTTAGTCAGCCCGAATGAAAAACTGTTTTTT.

This clonotype was observed a few times. The chain combines TRBV9 with TRBJ1-1; D is unresolved. V was trimmed by 0 bases and J by 3 bases, leaving 9 bases between them. The CDR3 is 14 residues long. The germline gives CDR1 SGDLS, CDR2 YYNGEE. The CDR3 region is CASSVDGSDTEAFF. Written as DNA, the CDR3 is TGTGCCAGCAGCGTAGATGGGTCCGACACTGAAGCTTTCTTT.

The chain combines TRBV2 with TRBJ2-3; D is uncertain. Between the trimmed V and J ends, which lost 5 bases and 0 bases, there was a span of 21 bases. The CDR3 totals 18 residues. Germline V lookup: CDR1 SNHLY, CDR2 FYNNEI. DNA for the CDR3: TGTGCCAGCAGTACTAACCCTTTCGGCGGAACTAGCACAGATACGCAGTATTTT. Its protein is CASSTNPFGGTSTDTQYF.

This clonotype appeared a single time. The chain has TRBV30 and TRBJ1-2; TRBD1 matches at 10 bases. Unmatched junction bases numbered 3, after V lost 3 bases and J lost 5 bases. Germline-derived CDR1 and CDR2 are GTSNPN and SVGIG (reference sequence). The CDR3 contains 13 residues. CDR3 DNA sequence: TGTGCCTGGAGCGAGGGACAGGGGTATGGCTACACCTTC. Protein: CAWSEGQGYGYTF.

The gene calls are TRBV25-1 and TRBJ2-3; D is tentatively TRBD1 or TRBD2 (5 bases each). Germline V lookup: CDR1 MGHDK, CDR2 SYGVNS. Trimming pared 8 bases from V and 5 bases from J, leaving 17 bases between. The CDR3 is made up of 14 amino acids. The CDR3 nucleotides read TGTGCCAGCTCTACAAAGACAGAGGGAGATACGCAGTATTTT. Its translation is CASSTKTEGDTQYF.